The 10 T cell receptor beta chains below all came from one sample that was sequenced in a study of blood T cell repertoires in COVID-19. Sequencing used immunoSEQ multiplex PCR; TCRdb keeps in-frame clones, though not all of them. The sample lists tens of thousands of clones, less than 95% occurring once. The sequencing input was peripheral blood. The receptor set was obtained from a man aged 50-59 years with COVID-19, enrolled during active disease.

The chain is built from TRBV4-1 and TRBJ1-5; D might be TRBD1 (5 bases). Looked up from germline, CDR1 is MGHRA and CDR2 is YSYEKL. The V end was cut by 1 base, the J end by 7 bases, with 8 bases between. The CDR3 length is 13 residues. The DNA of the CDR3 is TGCGCCAGCAGCCAAGGGGGGGTGCAGCCCCAGCATTTT. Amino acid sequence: CASSQGGVQPQHF.

The CDR3 here is CASRLDSYNEQFF. CDR3 DNA: TGTGCCAGCAGGCTGGACTCGTACAATGAGCAGTTCTTC. The chain couples TRBV5-4 to TRBJ2-1; maybe TRBD2 (5 bases). This CDR3 is built from 13 residues. Germline-derived CDR1 and CDR2 are SGHNT and YYREEE (reference sequence). Trimming removed 5 bases at V and 4 bases at J, with 10 bases between.

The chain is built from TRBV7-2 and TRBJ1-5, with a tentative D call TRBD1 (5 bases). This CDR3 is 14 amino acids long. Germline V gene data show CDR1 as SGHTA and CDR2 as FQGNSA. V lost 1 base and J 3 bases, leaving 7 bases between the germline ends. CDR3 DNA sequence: TGTGCCAGCAGCTTAGGACAGCTCAATCAGCCCCAGCATTTT. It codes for CASSLGQLNQPQHF.

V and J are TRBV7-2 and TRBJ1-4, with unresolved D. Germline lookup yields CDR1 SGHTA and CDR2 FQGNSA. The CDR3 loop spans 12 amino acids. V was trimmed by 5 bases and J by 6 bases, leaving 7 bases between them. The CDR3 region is CASSLLDEKLFF. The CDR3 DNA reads TGTGCCAGCAGCCTATTGGATGAAAAACTGTTTTTT.

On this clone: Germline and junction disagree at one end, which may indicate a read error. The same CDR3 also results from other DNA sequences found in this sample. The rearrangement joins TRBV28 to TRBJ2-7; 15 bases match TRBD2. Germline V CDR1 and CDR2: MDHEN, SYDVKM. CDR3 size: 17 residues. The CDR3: CASRPGLAGGRWYEQYF. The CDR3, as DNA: TGTGCCAGCAGACCGGGACTAGCGGGAGGCAGGTGGTACGAGCAGTATTTC.

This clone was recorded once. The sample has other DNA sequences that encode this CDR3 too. CDR3 sequence reads: CASGGQLNTEAFF. In DNA form, the CDR3 reads TGTGCCAGCGGGGGACAGCTAAACACTGAAGCTTTCTTT. This sequence joins TRBV7-2 and TRBJ1-1; 7 positions agree with TRBD1. Germline loops: CDR1 SGHTA, CDR2 FQGNSA. The J segment lost 2 bases and the V segment lost 8 bases, leaving 5 bases of the junction unmatched. The CDR3 has 13 residues.

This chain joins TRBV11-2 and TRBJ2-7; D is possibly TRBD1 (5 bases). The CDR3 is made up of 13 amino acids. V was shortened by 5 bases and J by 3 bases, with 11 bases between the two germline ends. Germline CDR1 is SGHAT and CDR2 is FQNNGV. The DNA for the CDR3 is TGTGCCAGCAGCCAGGGAACTGACTACGAGCAGTACTTC. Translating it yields CASSQGTDYEQYF.

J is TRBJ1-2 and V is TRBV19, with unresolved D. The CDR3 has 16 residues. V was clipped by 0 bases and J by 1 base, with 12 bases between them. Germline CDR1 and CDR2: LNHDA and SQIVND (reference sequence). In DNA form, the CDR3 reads TGTGCCAGTAGTATAGAAAGGTCAGGATTTAACTATGGCTACACCTTC. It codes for CASSIERSGFNYGYTF.

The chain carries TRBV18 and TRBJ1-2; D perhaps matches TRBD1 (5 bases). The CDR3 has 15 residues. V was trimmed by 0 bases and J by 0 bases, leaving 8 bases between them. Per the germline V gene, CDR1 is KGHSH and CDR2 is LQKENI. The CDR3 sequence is CASSPPQGSNYGYTF. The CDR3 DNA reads TGTGCCAGCTCACCACCCCAGGGTTCTAACTATGGCTACACCTTC. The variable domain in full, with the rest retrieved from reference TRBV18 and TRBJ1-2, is NAGVMQNPRHLVRRRGQEARLRCSPMKGHSHVYWYRQLPEEGLKFMVYLQKENIIDESGMPKERFSAEFPKEGPSILRIQQVVRGDSAAYFCASSPPQGSNYGYTFGSGTRLTVV.

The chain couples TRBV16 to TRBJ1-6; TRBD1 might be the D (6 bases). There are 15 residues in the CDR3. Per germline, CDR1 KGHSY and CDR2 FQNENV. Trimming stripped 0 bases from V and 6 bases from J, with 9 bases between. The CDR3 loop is CASSQSSGVNSPLHF. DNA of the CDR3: TGTGCCAGCAGCCAATCTTCAGGGGTTAATTCACCCCTCCACTTT. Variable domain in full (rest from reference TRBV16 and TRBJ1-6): GEEVAQTPKHLVRGEGQKAKLYCAPIKGHSYVFWYQQVLKNEFKFLISFQNENVFDETGMPKERFSAKCLPNSPCSLEIQATKLEDSAVYFCASSQSSGVNSPLHFGNGTRLTVT.